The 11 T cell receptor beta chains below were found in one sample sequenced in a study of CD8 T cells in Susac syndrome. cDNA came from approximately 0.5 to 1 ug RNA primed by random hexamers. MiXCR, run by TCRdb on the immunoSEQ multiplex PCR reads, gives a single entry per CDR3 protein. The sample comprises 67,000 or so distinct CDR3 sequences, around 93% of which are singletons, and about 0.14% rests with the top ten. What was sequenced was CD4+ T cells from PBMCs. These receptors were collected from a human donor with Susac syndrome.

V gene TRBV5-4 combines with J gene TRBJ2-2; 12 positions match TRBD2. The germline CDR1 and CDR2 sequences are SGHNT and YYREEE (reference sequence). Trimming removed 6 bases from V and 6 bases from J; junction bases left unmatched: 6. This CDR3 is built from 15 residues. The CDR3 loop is CASTQLAGGSGELFF. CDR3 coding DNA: TGTGCCAGCACCCAACTAGCGGGAGGCTCCGGGGAGCTGTTTTTT. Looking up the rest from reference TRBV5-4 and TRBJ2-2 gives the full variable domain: ETGVTQSPTHLIKTRGQQVTLRCSSQSGHNTVSWYQQALGQGPQFIFQYYREEENGRGNFPPRFSGLQFPNYSSELNVNALELDDSALYLCASTQLAGGSGELFFGEGSRLTVL.

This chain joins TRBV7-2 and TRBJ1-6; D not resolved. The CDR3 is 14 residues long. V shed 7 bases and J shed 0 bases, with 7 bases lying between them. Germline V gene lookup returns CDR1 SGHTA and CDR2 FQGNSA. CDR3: CASKQSSYNSPLHF. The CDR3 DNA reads TGTGCCAGCAAACAGAGCTCCTATAATTCACCCCTCCACTTT.

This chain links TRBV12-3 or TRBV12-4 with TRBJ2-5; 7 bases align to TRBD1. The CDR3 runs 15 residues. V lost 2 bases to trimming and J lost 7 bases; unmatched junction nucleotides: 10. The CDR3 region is CASSLLSRGSGTQYF. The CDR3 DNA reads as TGTGCCAGCAGTTTACTGTCCAGGGGGTCGGGGACCCAGTACTTC.

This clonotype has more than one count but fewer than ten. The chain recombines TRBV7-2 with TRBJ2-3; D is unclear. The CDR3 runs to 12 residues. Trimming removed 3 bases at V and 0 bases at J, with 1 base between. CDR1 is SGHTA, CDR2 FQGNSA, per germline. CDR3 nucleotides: TGTGCCAGCAGCTTTAGCACAGATACGCAGTATTTT. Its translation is CASSFSTDTQYF.

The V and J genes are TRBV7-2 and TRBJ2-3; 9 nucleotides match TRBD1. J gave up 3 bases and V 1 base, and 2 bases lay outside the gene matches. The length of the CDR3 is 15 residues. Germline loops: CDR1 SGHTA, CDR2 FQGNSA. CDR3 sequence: CASSLVGQGTDTQYF. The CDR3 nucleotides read TGTGCCAGCAGCTTAGTTGGACAGGGGACAGATACGCAGTATTTT.

CDR3 nucleotides: TGTGCCAGCAGTGAAAATATCCCACTAGCGGGGGGCGGGAATACGCAGTATTTT. Translated: CASSENIPLAGGGNTQYF. The rearrangement uses TRBV2 and TRBJ2-3; the match to TRBD2 covers 12 bases. Germline V CDR1 and CDR2: SNHLY, FYNNEI. J was trimmed by 7 bases and V by 2 bases; bases with no gene match: 13. The CDR3 spans 18 residues.

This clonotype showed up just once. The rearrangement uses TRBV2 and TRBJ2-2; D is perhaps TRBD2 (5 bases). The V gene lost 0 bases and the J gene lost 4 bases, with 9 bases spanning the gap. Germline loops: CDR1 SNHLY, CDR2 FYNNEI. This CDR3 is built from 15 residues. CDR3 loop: CASSEAQAGTGELFF. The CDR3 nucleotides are TGTGCCAGCAGTGAAGCGCAGGCGGGCACCGGGGAGCTGTTTTTT.

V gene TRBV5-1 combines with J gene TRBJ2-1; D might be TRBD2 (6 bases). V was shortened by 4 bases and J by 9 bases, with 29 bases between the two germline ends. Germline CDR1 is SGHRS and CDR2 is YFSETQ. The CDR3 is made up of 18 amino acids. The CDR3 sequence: CASSQIIGVMGGKGEQFF. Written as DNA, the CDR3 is TGCGCCAGCAGCCAGATAATCGGTGTTATGGGGGGAAAGGGTGAGCAGTTCTTC.

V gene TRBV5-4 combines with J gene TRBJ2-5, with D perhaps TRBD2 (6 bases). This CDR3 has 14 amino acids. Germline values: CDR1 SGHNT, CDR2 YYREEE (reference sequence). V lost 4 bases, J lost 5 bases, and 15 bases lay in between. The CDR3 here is CASSAGRTGETQYF. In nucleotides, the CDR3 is TGTGCCAGCAGCGCGGGACGGACCGGGGAGACCCAGTACTTC.

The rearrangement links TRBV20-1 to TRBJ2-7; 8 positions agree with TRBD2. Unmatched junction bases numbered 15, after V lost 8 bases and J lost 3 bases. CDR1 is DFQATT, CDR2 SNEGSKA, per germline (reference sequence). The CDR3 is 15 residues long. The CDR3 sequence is CSTSPGLVSIYEQYF. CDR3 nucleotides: TGCAGTACAAGTCCGGGACTAGTATCTATCTACGAGCAGTACTTC.

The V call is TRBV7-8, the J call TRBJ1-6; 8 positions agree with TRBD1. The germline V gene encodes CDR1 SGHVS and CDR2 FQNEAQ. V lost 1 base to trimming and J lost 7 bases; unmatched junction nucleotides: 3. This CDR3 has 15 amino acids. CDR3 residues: CASSLVGTGNSPLHF. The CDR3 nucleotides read TGTGCCAGCAGCTTAGTCGGGACAGGCAATTCACCCCTCCACTTT.